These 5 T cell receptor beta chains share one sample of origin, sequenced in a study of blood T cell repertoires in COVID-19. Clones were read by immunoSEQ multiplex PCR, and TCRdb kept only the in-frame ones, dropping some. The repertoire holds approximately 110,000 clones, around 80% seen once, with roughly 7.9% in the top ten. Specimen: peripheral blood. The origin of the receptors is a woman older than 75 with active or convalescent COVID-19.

CDR3 in DNA: TGTGCCTGGAGTGTACGGGGGGCGTGGGAGCAGTACTTC. Encoded protein: CAWSVRGAWEQYF. The chain links TRBV30 to TRBJ2-7; tentative D call: TRBD2 (7 bases). This CDR3 comprises 13 residues. V was pared by 0 bases and J by 7 bases, with 13 bases between. Per the germline V gene, CDR1 is GTSNPN and CDR2 is SVGIG (reference sequence).

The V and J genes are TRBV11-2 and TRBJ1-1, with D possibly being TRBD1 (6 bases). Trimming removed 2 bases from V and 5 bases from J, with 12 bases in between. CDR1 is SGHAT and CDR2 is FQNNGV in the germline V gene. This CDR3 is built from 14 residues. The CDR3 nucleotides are TGTGCCAGCAGCTTAAAGGGGGGGTTAACTGAAGCTTTCTTT. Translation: CASSLKGGLTEAFF.

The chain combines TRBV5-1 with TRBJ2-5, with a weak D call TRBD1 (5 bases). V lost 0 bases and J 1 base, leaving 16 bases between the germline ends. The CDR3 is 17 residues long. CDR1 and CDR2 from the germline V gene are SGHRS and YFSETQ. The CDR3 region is CASSLGRTSYSQETQYF. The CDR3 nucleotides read TGCGCCAGCAGCTTGGGTCGGACAAGCTATTCCCAAGAGACCCAGTACTTC.

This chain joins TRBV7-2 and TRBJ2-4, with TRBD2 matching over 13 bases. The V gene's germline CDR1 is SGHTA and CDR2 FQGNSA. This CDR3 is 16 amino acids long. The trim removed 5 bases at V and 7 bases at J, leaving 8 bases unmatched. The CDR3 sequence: CASSTPETSGRNIQYF. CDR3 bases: TGTGCCAGCAGCACCCCGGAGACTAGCGGGAGGAACATTCAGTACTTC.

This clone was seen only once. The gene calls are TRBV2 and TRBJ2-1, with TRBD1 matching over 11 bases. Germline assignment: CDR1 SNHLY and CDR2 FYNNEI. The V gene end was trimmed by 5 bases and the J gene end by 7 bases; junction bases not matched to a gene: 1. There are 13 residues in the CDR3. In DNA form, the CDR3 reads TGTGCCAGCAGTAGGGACAGGGGGAATGAGCAGTTCTTC. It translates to CASSRDRGNEQFF.